Shown below are 8 T cell receptor beta chains from a single sample sequenced in a study of beta chain features in type 1 diabetes. As every portion of the isolated RNA was reverse transcribed, the sequencing read expressed TCRB transcripts. Sequencing was performed with immunoSEQ multiplex PCR; in TCRdb, only in-frame clones are kept and a portion is missing. This sample has roughly 500,000 clones, with roughly 10% found just once. Sequences were obtained from naive CD4+ T cells from blood. These receptors were collected from a woman younger than 30 in good health.

The chain joins TRBV4-1 to TRBJ2-3, with 14 bases fitting TRBD2. Germline V gives CDR1 MGHRA, CDR2 YSYEKL. The CDR3 loop spans 16 amino acids. Trimming removed 0 bases from V and 4 bases from J; junction bases left unmatched: 0. The chain's CDR3 is CASSQEGLAGADTQYF. CDR3 coding DNA: TGCGCCAGCAGCCAAGAGGGACTAGCGGGAGCAGATACGCAGTATTTT.

This clone came up a few times. V gene TRBV9 combines with J gene TRBJ2-5; TRBD1 is a possible D gene (5 bases). Germline loops: CDR1 SGDLS, CDR2 YYNGEE. The V end was cut by 3 bases, the J end by 4 bases, with 10 bases between. The CDR3 loop spans 13 amino acids. CDR3 in DNA: TGTGCCAGCAGCGAACAGGATGGAGAGACCCAGTACTTC. This translates into CASSEQDGETQYF.

Written as DNA, the CDR3 is TGCGCCAGCAGCTTATTCGGAGTGAACCAAGAGACCCAGTACTTC. Encoded protein: CASSLFGVNQETQYF. The chain has TRBV5-1 and TRBJ2-5; D not certain. Deletions cut 2 bases from V and 0 bases from J, with 11 bases between. CDR3 length: 15 residues. Per germline, CDR1 SGHRS and CDR2 YFSETQ.

A word on this clone: The same CDR3 is also encoded by other DNA sequences in this sample. The genes are TRBV5-1 and TRBJ2-3; D tentatively fits TRBD1 or TRBD2 (5 bases each). Trimming shortened V by 4 bases and J by 2 bases, and 11 bases separated the two germline ends. There are 14 residues in the CDR3. Germline loops: CDR1 SGHRS, CDR2 YFSETQ. The CDR3 here is CASSPGPPTDTQYF. CDR3 coding DNA: TGCGCCAGCAGCCCGGGACCACCCACAGATACGCAGTATTTT.

The chain links TRBV29-1 to TRBJ2-1; 9 bases are a match to TRBD2. Losses at the gene ends were 5 bases for V and 8 bases for J; bases not matched to a gene: 19. Germline loops: CDR1 SQVTM, CDR2 ANQGSEA. The CDR3 is 17 residues long. The CDR3 DNA reads as TGCAGCGTTCCCCCTTCTTTTTTGGATAGCGGGAGCTATGAGCAGTTCTTC. Its protein is CSVPPSFLDSGSYEQFF.

This clone was seen more than once but under ten times. The rearrangement joins TRBV7-3 to TRBJ2-5, with TRBD2 as a possible D gene (5 bases). The CDR3 extends over 14 amino acids. Germline V gene lookup returns CDR1 SGHTA and CDR2 FQGTGA. The germline V and J ends were trimmed by 3 bases and 5 bases, with 13 bases remaining between them. The DNA of the CDR3 is TGTGCCAGCAGCTTTTTTCAGCGGCCGGAGACCCAGTACTTC. It yields the protein CASSFFQRPETQYF.

This clone was seen only a few times. The chain combines TRBV5-6 with TRBJ2-3; no clear D gene. In germline, CDR1 is SGHDT, CDR2 YYEEEE. There are 12 residues in the CDR3. Trimming removed 3 bases from V and 8 bases from J, with 10 bases in between. This CDR3 is CASSSPLGTQYF. For the CDR3, the DNA is TGTGCCAGCAGCTCGCCTTTGGGTACGCAGTATTTT. Full variable domain (remainder filled in from reference TRBV5-6 and TRBJ2-3): DAGVTQSPTHLIKTRGQQVTLRCSPKSGHDTVSWYQQALGQGPQFIFQYYEEEERQRGNFPDRFSGHQFPNYSSELNVNALLLGDSALYLCASSSPLGTQYFGPGTRLTVL.

This chain uses TRBV29-1 with TRBJ1-1, with TRBD1 matching 7 bases. CDR3 length equals 14 residues. Germline lookup yields CDR1 SQVTM and CDR2 ANQGSEA. V was pared by 7 bases and J by 0 bases, with 8 bases of the junction left unmatched. CDR3 in DNA: TGCAGCGGATTACCGGACAGGTTGAACACTGAAGCTTTCTTT. Encoded protein: CSGLPDRLNTEAFF.